This T cell receptor (beta chain) was profiled in a study of blood T cell repertoires in COVID-19. About the research overall: Whether acute or convalescent, the COVID-19 samples came from the United States, Italy and Spain. T cells, B-cell-depleted T cells, or PBMCs provided the cDNA or gDNA that served as material.

After removal of 4 bases from V and 1 base from J, the junction contained 7 bases not matched to a gene. The germline V gene encodes CDR1 ENHRY and CDR2 SYGVKD. The CDR3 loop spans 17 amino acids. In the original workflow: It was from reference gene primer amplification that nucleated cell counts were estimated. Clones were read by immunoSEQ multiplex PCR, and TCRdb kept only the in-frame ones, dropping some. That table furnishes V, J and clone size, whereas the DNA furnished D and trimming. Of about 99,000 clones listed, over 75% are singletons. The rearrangement links TRBV10-3 to TRBJ2-2, with 9 bases identical to TRBD1. Sequencing was carried out using peripheral blood. This receptor was obtained from a human donor in a cohort sampled during active or convalescent COVID-19. CDR3 sequence reads: CAISAGQGRENTGELFF. CDR3 DNA sequence: TGTGCCATCAGTGCAGGACAGGGGCGGGAGAACACCGGGGAGCTGTTTTTT.